This TCR beta chain came from a study of T cell clonotyping in hematopoietic cell transplantation. Study-level findings and limits: Graft donor and pretransplant recipient Inverse Simpson Index values predicted broader posttransplant TCR diversity. After transplant, recipient diversity fell while pathologically expanded clonotypes grew through day 180. Few recipient clonotypes overlapped donors; over 97% were de novo at given depth.

On this clone: Its antigen is not identified.

TCRdb keeps only in-frame clones here, not all; method: immunoSEQ multiplex PCR. The repertoire has some 17,000 clones, roughly 84% of them found once; the top ten carry roughly 4.2%. V dropped 3 bases and J dropped 1 base, with 6 bases sitting between them. Germline V lookup: CDR1 SGHDN, CDR2 FVKESK. The CDR3 contains 13 residues. Recipients were bled about 28 days pretransplant and at posttransplant days 30, 100, 180. The chain employs TRBV14 and TRBJ1-1, with D perhaps TRBD1 (6 bases). Sequencing used PBMCs, obtained 100 days after allogeneic stem cell transplant. This TCR came from a male patient between 60 and 69 years old who had an allogeneic stem cell transplant from a related donor, so the T cells may come from the graft donor. Some clones in this sample may be carry-over from other donors' samples. CDR3 sequence: CASSQGQNTEAFF. The CDR3 nucleotides read TGTGCCAGCAGCCAGGGACAGAACACTGAAGCTTTCTTT.